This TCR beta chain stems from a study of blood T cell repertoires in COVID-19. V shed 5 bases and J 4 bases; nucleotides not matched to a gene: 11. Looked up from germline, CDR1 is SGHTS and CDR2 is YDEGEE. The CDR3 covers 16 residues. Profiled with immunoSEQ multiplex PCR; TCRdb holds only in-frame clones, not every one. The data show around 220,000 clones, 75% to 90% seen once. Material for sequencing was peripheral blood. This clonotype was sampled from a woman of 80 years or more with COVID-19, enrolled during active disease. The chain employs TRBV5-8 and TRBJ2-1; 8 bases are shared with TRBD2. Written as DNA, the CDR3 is TGTGCCAGCAGTGCGGGAGGCCGAATTGGTTACAATGAGCAGTTCTTC. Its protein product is CASSAGGRIGYNEQFF.